One sample yielded the 28 T cell receptor beta chains listed below, sequenced in a study of blood T cell repertoires in COVID-19. Here immunoSEQ multiplex PCR was the method, and the copy in TCRdb shows in-frame clones only, minus some. The sample includes 100,000 to 150,000 clones, 88% of them seen just once. Material: peripheral blood. All receptors derive from a human donor in a cohort sampled during active COVID-19.

V and J are TRBV7-2 and TRBJ2-1; 10 bases map to TRBD2. The ends lost 5 bases at V and 2 bases at J; junction bases unmatched: 3. This CDR3 contains 15 residues. Germline V gene lookup returns CDR1 SGHTA and CDR2 FQGNSA. In nucleotides, the CDR3 is TGTGCCAGCAGCCTAGGACTAGCGGCCTACAATGAGCAGTTCTTC. As protein: CASSLGLAAYNEQFF.

J is TRBJ1-1 and V is TRBV7-9, with D possibly being TRBD1 (5 bases). The germline CDR1 and CDR2 sequences are SEHNR and FQNEAQ (reference sequence). There are 15 residues in the CDR3. The V end was cut by 5 bases, the J end by 2 bases, with 15 bases between. The CDR3 nucleotides are TGTGCCAGCAGCCCGACCTGGGGACTTAACACTGAAGCTTTCTTT. Translating it yields CASSPTWGLNTEAFF.

The chain carries TRBV6-5 and TRBJ2-7; TRBD1 matches 9 bases. Germline CDR1 is MNHEY and CDR2 is SVGAGI. V shed 10 bases, J shed 4 bases, and the junction held 11 bases outside the gene matches. The CDR3 loop spans 14 amino acids. The CDR3: CATTTTGGGYEQYF. In DNA, the CDR3 is TGTGCCACGACAACGACAGGGGGAGGATACGAGCAGTACTTC.

The chain uses TRBV4-1 and TRBJ2-4, with D maybe TRBD2 (6 bases). Trimming cost V 0 bases and J 1 base, with 19 bases left between them. The CDR3 totals 19 residues. The germline V gene encodes CDR1 MGHRA and CDR2 YSYEKL. This CDR3 reads CASSQDRGSRVMAKNIQYF. CDR3 nucleotide sequence: TGCGCCAGCAGCCAAGATCGGGGGTCCCGGGTTATGGCCAAAAACATTCAGTACTTC.

CDR3 sequence: CASSTAGTGGDEQYF. CDR3 in DNA: TGTGCCAGCAGCACAGCCGGGACAGGGGGCGACGAGCAGTACTTC. The chain is built from TRBV11-2 and TRBJ2-7; TRBD1 agrees at 12 bases. Germline V CDR1 and CDR2: SGHAT, FQNNGV. Trimming removed 5 bases from V and 5 bases from J; junction bases left unmatched: 7. CDR3 size: 15 residues.

The rearrangement links TRBV24-1 to TRBJ2-3, with D uncertain. Trimming cost V 3 bases and J 0 bases, with 12 bases left between them. Germline CDR1 and CDR2: KGHDR and SFDVKD. The CDR3 runs to 16 residues. The CDR3 is CATSDRDLTSTDTQYF. CDR3 in DNA: TGTGCCACCAGTGATCGTGACTTAACTAGCACAGATACGCAGTATTTT.

The chain is built from TRBV5-1 and TRBJ2-3; 12 nucleotides align to TRBD2. The CDR3 runs to 17 residues. Looked up from germline, CDR1 is SGHRS and CDR2 is YFSETQ. Germline trimming cut 2 bases from V and 5 bases from J; bases unmatched to any gene: 9. The chain's CDR3 is CASSFYSSGRVIDTQYF. Here the CDR3 DNA reads TGCGCCAGCAGCTTCTATTCTAGCGGGAGGGTAATAGATACGCAGTATTTT.

The V and J genes are TRBV14 and TRBJ2-1, with TRBD2 as a possible D gene (5 bases). With 1 base removed from V and 8 bases from J, the gap between germline ends came to 12 bases. The CDR3 is 14 residues long. CDR1 is SGHDN, CDR2 FVKESK, per germline. As DNA, the CDR3 is TGTGCCAGCAGCCAAGTCCTAGCTCCCGATGAGCAGTTCTTC. Amino acid sequence: CASSQVLAPDEQFF.

The V gene is TRBV29-1, the J gene TRBJ2-3; 8 positions match TRBD2. Germline V gene data show CDR1 as SQVTM and CDR2 as ANQGSEA. The trim removed 7 bases at V and 8 bases at J, leaving 17 bases unmatched. CDR3 size: 15 residues. CDR3 amino acids: CSADRQRGSSPTQYF. CDR3 sequence (DNA): TGCAGCGCTGATCGACAGCGGGGGTCCTCCCCTACGCAGTATTTT.

V gene TRBV2 combines with J gene TRBJ1-2, with 7 bases fitting TRBD1. Germline loops: CDR1 SNHLY, CDR2 FYNNEI. Trimming at V came to 6 bases and at J to 4 bases, leaving 5 bases not matched to a gene. This CDR3 contains 13 residues. The CDR3 DNA is TGTGCCAGCAGCGCCGGACAGGTCTATGGCTACACCTTC. Protein: CASSAGQVYGYTF.

V usage is TRBV28 and J usage is TRBJ2-5, with 7 bases matching TRBD2. V trimming: 5 bases; J trimming: 5 bases; junction bases outside the gene matches: 14. Germline-derived CDR1 and CDR2 are MDHEN and SYDVKM. The CDR3 totals 16 residues. CDR3 bases: TGTGCCAGCAGTCACCCTTGGGGGGGGAAGCGGGAGACCCAGTACTTC. This gives the protein CASSHPWGGKRETQYF.

V and J are TRBV3-1 (or the pseudogene TRBV3-2) and TRBJ2-1, with D maybe TRBD2 (6 bases). Germline CDR1 LGHDT, CDR2 YNNKEL (reference sequence). V dropped 8 bases and J dropped 0 bases, with 8 bases sitting between them. The CDR3 is made up of 13 amino acids. The CDR3 sequence is CASGRISYNEQFF. The CDR3 region has the DNA TGTGCCAGCGGGAGGATCTCCTACAATGAGCAGTTCTTC.

In its sample, this clone was seen a few times. The V and J genes are TRBV11-1 and TRBJ2-1; the match to TRBD1 covers 9 bases. CDR3 size: 15 residues. J gave up 8 bases and V 4 bases, and 9 bases lay outside the gene matches. Germline loops: CDR1 SGHAT, CDR2 FQDESV (reference sequence). The CDR3 region is CASSSGQGNYDEQFF. The CDR3 nucleotides are TGTGCCAGCAGCTCAGGACAGGGGAATTACGATGAGCAGTTCTTC.

The count of this clone is one. The chain is built from TRBV19 and TRBJ1-1; D call uncertain. The germline V gene has CDR1 LNHDA and CDR2 SQIVND (reference sequence). The CDR3 runs 13 residues. V was pared by 4 bases and J by 1 base, with 7 bases between. CDR3 nucleotide sequence: TGTGCCAGTAGTAACAGACCGAACACTGAAGCTTTCTTT. This encodes CASSNRPNTEAFF.

CDR3 DNA: TGTGCCAGCAGTGATGGTCCCGTACACCTTAGCGGGGGGGAGAATGAGCAGTTCTTC. This translates into CASSDGPVHLSGGENEQFF. The J gene is TRBJ2-1, the V gene TRBV2; TRBD2 matches at 11 bases. The ends lost 3 bases at V and 7 bases at J; junction bases unmatched: 17. The CDR3 contains 19 residues. Germline lookup yields CDR1 SNHLY and CDR2 FYNNEI. Full variable domain (missing parts from reference TRBV2 and TRBJ2-1): EPEVTQTPSHQVTQMGQEVILRCVPISNHLYFYWYRQILGQKVEFLVSFYNNEISEKSEIFDDQFSVERPDGSNFTLKIRSTKLEDSAMYFCASSDGPVHLSGGENEQFFGPGTRLTVL.

This chain uses TRBV19 with TRBJ2-1, with TRBD2 matching over 8 bases. Per the germline V gene, CDR1 is LNHDA and CDR2 is SQIVND (reference sequence). The CDR3 has 15 amino acids. V shed 1 base, J shed 10 bases, and the junction held 9 bases outside the gene matches. CDR3 sequence: CASSIVEAGGGEQFF. In DNA form, the CDR3 reads TGTGCCAGTAGTATAGTGGAGGCGGGAGGAGGGGAGCAGTTCTTC. The full variable domain, in which reference TRBV19 and TRBJ2-1 provide the parts outside the CDR3, is DGGITQSPKYLFRKEGQNVTLSCEQNLNHDAMYWYRQDPGQGLRLIYYSQIVNDFQKGDIAEGYSVSREKKESFPLTVTSAQKNPTAFYLCASSIVEAGGGEQFFGPGTRLTVL.

This clone appeared a single time. The chain is built from TRBV5-6 and TRBJ2-3; TRBD2 aligns across 13 bases. Trimming at V came to 4 bases and at J to 4 bases, leaving 6 bases not matched to a gene. Germline-derived CDR1 and CDR2 are SGHDT and YYEEEE. This CDR3 contains 16 residues. CDR3 DNA: TGTGCCAGCAGCACCCTACTAGCGGGAGGGCCAGATACGCAGTATTTT. It encodes CASSTLLAGGPDTQYF.

The chain carries TRBV30 and TRBJ2-7; 12 bases are shared with TRBD1. The V gene's germline CDR1 is GTSNPN and CDR2 SVGIG (reference sequence). The J segment lost 6 bases and the V segment lost 0 bases, leaving 6 bases of the junction unmatched. The CDR3 contains 15 residues. CDR3: CAWSVGTGGFGEQYF. The CDR3 coding sequence is TGTGCCTGGAGTGTAGGGACAGGGGGCTTTGGCGAGCAGTACTTC.

The chain carries TRBV19 and TRBJ2-7; 8 bases line up with TRBD1. The CDR3 has 12 residues. Germline V gives CDR1 LNHDA, CDR2 SQIVND (reference sequence). V lost 11 bases and J lost 5; bases outside the gene matches: 8. CDR3 nucleotide sequence: TGTGCCGGCCCTGGACAGGGCCACGAGCAGTACTTC. It codes for CAGPGQGHEQYF.

J is TRBJ1-2 and V is TRBV14; TRBD1 is a possible D gene (5 bases). The V end lost 1 base, the J end lost 8 bases, and 20 bases lay between the germline ends. The germline V gene encodes CDR1 SGHDN and CDR2 FVKESK. The CDR3 sequence is 16 residues long. CDR3 protein: CASSQVGTGGHLGYTF. The CDR3 nucleotides are TGTGCCAGCAGCCAAGTAGGCACAGGCGGTCACCTAGGCTACACCTTC.

J is TRBJ2-1 and V is TRBV4-2; 13 bases agree with TRBD2. This CDR3 has 14 residues. The V gene's germline CDR1 is LGHNA and CDR2 YNFKEQ. With V trimmed by 6 bases and J by 10 bases, 6 bases remained unmatched. The CDR3 DNA reads as TGTGCCAGCAGTGACGGACTAGCGGGGGACGAGCAGTTCTTC. Its protein is CASSDGLAGDEQFF.

The chain is built from TRBV11-2 and TRBJ2-7, with D possibly TRBD1 on 7 matching bases. V was trimmed by 5 bases and J by 4 bases, leaving 15 bases between them. The CDR3 loop spans 14 amino acids. Germline V gene lookup returns CDR1 SGHAT and CDR2 FQNNGV. The CDR3 nucleotides are TGTGCCAGCAGCAAGACAGGGACTTCGTACGAGCAGTACTTC. Protein product: CASSKTGTSYEQYF.

The chain combines TRBV11-2 with TRBJ2-5; 7 nucleotides agree with TRBD2. V lost 0 bases and J lost 1; bases outside the gene matches: 5. Germline V gives CDR1 SGHAT, CDR2 FQNNGV. The CDR3 totals 16 residues. The CDR3 loop reads CASSLEVAGFQETQYF. As DNA, the CDR3 is TGTGCCAGCAGCTTAGAGGTAGCGGGCTTCCAAGAGACCCAGTACTTC.

The count of this clone is one. The chain couples TRBV5-6 to TRBJ2-7; 8 bases are a match to TRBD1. With V trimmed by 7 bases and J by 7 bases, 16 bases remained unmatched. The CDR3 sequence is 15 residues long. CDR1 and CDR2 (germline): SGHDT, YYEEEE. CDR3 loop: CASGMLGQAVFEQYF. The CDR3 coding sequence is TGTGCCAGCGGCATGTTGGGACAGGCGGTCTTTGAGCAGTACTTC. The full variable domain, completed using reference TRBV5-6 and TRBJ2-7, is DAGVTQSPTHLIKTRGQQVTLRCSPKSGHDTVSWYQQALGQGPQFIFQYYEEEERQRGNFPDRFSGHQFPNYSSELNVNALLLGDSALYLCASGMLGQAVFEQYFGPGTRLTVT.

The chain links TRBV10-3 to TRBJ2-5; D is possibly TRBD2 (6 bases). The CDR3 has 16 residues. With 3 bases removed from V and 1 base from J, the gap between germline ends came to 15 bases. CDR1 is ENHRY, CDR2 SYGVKD, per germline. DNA for the CDR3: TGTGCCATCAGTGAACACGGGACTTCTCTCCAAGAGACCCAGTACTTC. Amino acid sequence: CAISEHGTSLQETQYF.

This chain links TRBV4-1 with TRBJ2-3; tentative D call: TRBD2 (6 bases). The CDR3 totals 16 residues. V lost 4 bases and J lost 4, with 18 bases in between. Germline V gene lookup returns CDR1 MGHRA and CDR2 YSYEKL. For the CDR3, the DNA is TGCGCCAGCAGCCCGTCGGGACTCCCAGGTCCAGATACGCAGTATTTT. Protein sequence: CASSPSGLPGPDTQYF.

The chain couples TRBV3-1 (or the pseudogene TRBV3-2) to TRBJ2-1; 7 nucleotides line up with TRBD1. V trimming: 1 base; J trimming: 8 bases; junction bases outside the gene matches: 8. The CDR3 consists of 15 residues. Germline assignment: CDR1 LGHDT and CDR2 YNNKEL (reference sequence). CDR3 in DNA: TGTGCCAGCAGCCAAGGAACAGGGGCTTCTTATGAGCAGTTCTTC. It specifies CASSQGTGASYEQFF.

This chain links TRBV10-2 with TRBJ2-1; 11 bases map to TRBD2. V shed 6 bases and J 9 bases; nucleotides not matched to a gene: 13. Germline V gene lookup returns CDR1 WSHSY and CDR2 SAAADI. This CDR3 has 16 residues. CDR3 amino acids: CASSLLSGRAPGEQFF. The CDR3 DNA reads TGCGCCAGCAGCCTCCTTAGCGGGAGGGCCCCCGGTGAGCAGTTCTTC.